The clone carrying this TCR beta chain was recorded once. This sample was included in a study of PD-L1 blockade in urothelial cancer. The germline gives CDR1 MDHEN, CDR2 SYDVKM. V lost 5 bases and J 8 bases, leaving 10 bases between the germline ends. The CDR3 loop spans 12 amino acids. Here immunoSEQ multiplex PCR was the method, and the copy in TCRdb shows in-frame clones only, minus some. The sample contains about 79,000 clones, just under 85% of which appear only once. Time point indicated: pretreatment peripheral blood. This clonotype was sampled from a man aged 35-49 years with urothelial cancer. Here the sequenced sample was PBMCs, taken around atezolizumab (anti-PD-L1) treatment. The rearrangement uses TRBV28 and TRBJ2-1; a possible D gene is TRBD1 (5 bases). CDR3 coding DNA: TGTGCCAGCAGTCGGACACCCTATGAGCAGTTCTTC. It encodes CASSRTPYEQFF.